These 11 T cell receptor beta chains originate from one sample sequenced in a study of T cells in women clearing cervical HPV infection. Sequencing was performed with immunoSEQ multiplex PCR; in TCRdb, only in-frame clones are kept and a portion is missing. The sample has some 32,000 clones. The specimen sequenced was blood buffy coat. Receptors originate from a woman aged 18-70 years with a cervical HPV16 infection that either progressed to CIN3+ or cleared (not recorded which).

With respect to this clone: The CDR3 extends 3 residues past the end of the read, so its final part is completed from the germline J gene. The rearrangement links TRBV7-6 to TRBJ1-5; D may be TRBD1 (6 bases). V lost 5 bases and J lost 2, with 10 bases in between. Germline V CDR1 and CDR2: SGHVS, FNYEAQ. The CDR3 totals 14 residues. The CDR3 here is CASSANRGNQPQHF. CDR3 bases read: TGTGCCAGCAGCGCAAACAGGGGCAATCAGCCC.

Turning to this clone: Read data end 3 residues before the CDR3 end; the end is taken from the germline J gene. The chain links TRBV7-3 to TRBJ2-5; perhaps TRBD2 as D (7 bases). Germline V gene lookup returns CDR1 SGHTA and CDR2 FQGTGA. The CDR3 spans 17 residues. V was pared by 5 bases and J by 1 base, with 20 bases between. CDR3 DNA, as far as it was read: TGTGCCAGCAGCAAGCAGGGGCGGGGGATTACCCAAGAGACC. Translated, it gives CASSKQGRGITQET. The CDR3 in full is CASSKQGRGITQETQYF. Supplemented by reference TRBV7-3 and TRBJ2-5, the full variable domain reads GAGVSQTPSNKVTEKGKYVELRCDPISGHTALYWYRQSLGQGPEFLIYFQGTGAADDSGLPNDRFFAVRPEGSVSTLKIQRTERGDSAVYLCASSKQGRGITQETQYFGPGTRLLVL.

For this clone: The read is 3 residues too short to cover the CDR3 end, so that end is filled in from the germline J gene. The rearrangement joins TRBV2 to TRBJ1-4, with 11 nucleotides matching TRBD1. This CDR3 region has 15 residues. CDR1 SNHLY and CDR2 FYNNEI come from the germline V gene. V trimming: 3 bases; J trimming: 10 bases; junction bases outside the gene matches: 7. The sequenced part of the CDR3 DNA is TGTGCCAGCAGTGATATCGGACAGGGGGCCGGAAAA. Translating it yields CASSDIGQGAGK. The entire CDR3 protein reads CASSDIGQGAGKLFF.

Frequency places this clone as medium-sized. The CDR3 extends 3 residues past the end of the read, so its final part is completed from the germline J gene. This rearrangement joins TRBV7-6 to TRBJ2-1; 7 bases align to TRBD2. CDR1 is SGHVS, CDR2 FNYEAQ, per germline. V lost 3 bases, J lost 6 bases, and 5 bases stayed unmatched. The CDR3 runs 14 residues. CDR3 residues: CASSFGGGLNEQFF. The CDR3 bases that were read are TGTGCCAGCAGCTTCGGCGGGGGACTCAATGAG.

CDR3: CASSWRLAGGQETQYF. CDR3 bases read: TGTGCCAGCAGTTGGAGACTAGCGGGGGGGCAAGAGACT. The genes are TRBV12-3 or TRBV12-4 and TRBJ2-4, with 14 bases fitting TRBD2. Read sequence stops 3 residues before the CDR3 end, and the germline J gene provides the missing end. The CDR3 loop spans 16 amino acids.

Details on this clone: The sequence runs out 3 residues before the end of the CDR3; the remainder is reconstructed from the germline J gene. The sample holds other DNA sequences that translate to the same CDR3. The chain combines TRBV2 with TRBJ1-3; 8 bases map to TRBD1. The germline gives CDR1 SNHLY, CDR2 FYNNEI. The CDR3 is 15 residues long. J was trimmed by 6 bases and V by 4 bases; bases with no gene match: 8. CDR3 DNA, as far as it was read: TGTGCCAGCAGTGGCGGCAGGGGGCTCGTAAACACC. Its protein is CASSGGRGLVNT. The full CDR3 is CASSGGRGLVNTIYF.

The sequenced part of the CDR3 DNA is TGCAGCGTTTCGAGAGGGAGCAGGGACGAG. The encoded protein is CSVSRGSRDE. The whole CDR3 sequence reads CSVSRGSRDEQYF. The V and J genes are TRBV29-1 and TRBJ2-7; D is possibly TRBD1 or TRBD2 (5 bases each). Read sequence stops 3 residues before the CDR3 end, and the germline J gene provides the missing end. Germline values: CDR1 SQVTM, CDR2 ANQGSEA. Trimming pared 5 bases from V and 5 bases from J, leaving 16 bases between. The CDR3 totals 13 residues.

Details on this clone: The read halts 3 residues ahead of the CDR3 end, with the missing end drawn from the germline J gene. The genes are TRBV20-1 and TRBJ2-7, with D perhaps TRBD1 (6 bases). Germline CDR1 and CDR2: DFQATT and SNEGSKA (reference sequence). The CDR3 is 12 residues long. V was trimmed by 4 bases and J by 4 bases, leaving 11 bases between them. The sequenced part of the CDR3 DNA is TGCAGTGCTACGGACAGAGTATACGAG. It specifies CSATDRVYE. The full CDR3 is CSATDRVYEQYF.

About this clone: The read is 3 residues too short to cover the CDR3 end, so that end is filled in from the germline J gene. The J gene is TRBJ2-7, the V gene TRBV20-1; 13 positions match TRBD2. The trim removed 3 bases at V and 1 base at J, leaving 12 bases unmatched. Germline V gives CDR1 DFQATT, CDR2 SNEGSKA (reference sequence). The length of the CDR3 is 18 residues. CDR3 sequence reads: CSASWRTSGGYASYEQYF. The covered CDR3 bases are TGCAGTGCTAGTTGGAGGACTAGCGGGGGCTATGCGTCCTACGAG.

In regard to this clone: With the read ending 3 residues before the CDR3 end, the germline J gene is used to fill in that end. The chain uses TRBV19 and TRBJ1-2; TRBD1 aligns across 8 bases. V lost 7 bases to trimming and J lost 5 bases; unmatched junction nucleotides: 18. Germline values: CDR1 LNHDA, CDR2 SQIVND (reference sequence). The CDR3 sequence is 17 residues long. The part of the CDR3 DNA that was read is TGTGCCAGTACCCACGATATCGGGACAGGAGTGGGTTATGGC. It codes for CASTHDIGTGVGYG. The complete CDR3 sequence is CASTHDIGTGVGYGYTF. The full variable domain, its missing parts supplied by reference TRBV19 and TRBJ1-2, is DGGITQSPKYLFRKEGQNVTLSCEQNLNHDAMYWYRQDPGQGLRLIYYSQIVNDFQKGDIAEGYSVSREKKESFPLTVTSAQKNPTAFYLCASTHDIGTGVGYGYTFGSGTRLTVV.

Remarks on this clone: The read is 3 residues too short to cover the CDR3 end, so that end is filled in from the germline J gene. The rearrangement uses TRBV19 and TRBJ2-4, with D unclear. This CDR3 comprises 13 residues. Germline V gene sequence: CDR1 LNHDA, CDR2 SQIVND (reference sequence). The CDR3 is CASSMFGFGGQYF. CDR3 DNA (partial): TGTGCCAGTAGTATGTTCGGGTTCGGCGGT.